A selection of T cell receptor beta chains follows, all from one sample in a study of blood T cell repertoires in COVID-19. Produced via immunoSEQ multiplex PCR; TCRdb's table is partial and in-frame only. This sample has over 250,000 clones, with about 89% found just once. Sequencing was performed on peripheral blood. These receptor sequences come from a woman between 25 and 40 years old with COVID-19, enrolled during active disease. The CDR3 runs from the conserved cysteine through the conserved F or W. The D gene is left open where the match is weak. For some rows the clone size is stated as once, few or many, or as a class when expanded; others skip it.

cdr3_length d_call j_call clone_size v_call cdr3_aa cdr3_nt
14 NA TRBJ1-1 NA TRBV18 CASSPPSLNTEAFF TGTGCCAGCTCACCACCTAGCCTGAACACTGAAGCTTTCTTT
12 NA TRBJ1-1 NA TRBV12-3/TRBV12-4 CASTGPGAQTFF TGTGCCAGCACGGGGCCGGGAGCCCAAACTTTCTTT
13 TRBD1 TRBJ1-2 once TRBV30 CAWSAQGARGYTF TGTGCCTGGAGTGCACAGGGGGCGCGGGGCTACACCTTC
15 TRBD2 TRBJ2-7 NA TRBV6-5 CASSSPTSGRYEQYF TGTGCCAGCAGTTCCCCGACTAGCGGGAGGTACGAGCAGTACTTC
20 TRBD1 TRBJ2-2 NA TRBV10-3 CAISESEIPSGTGGSGELFF TGTGCCATCAGTGAGTCTGAGATTCCTTCCGGGACAGGGGGTTCCGGGGAGCTGTTTTTT
15 NA TRBJ2-1 NA TRBV2 CASSIGAGSYNEQFF TGTGCCAGCAGTATAGGGGCCGGCTCCTACAATGAGCAGTTCTTC
15 NA TRBJ2-2 NA TRBV25-1 CASSTTGPNTGELFF TGTGCCAGCAGCACGACAGGCCCGAACACCGGGGAGCTGTTTTTT
15 NA TRBJ1-4 NA TRBV28 CASSAHRNWDEKLFF TGTGCCAGCAGTGCGCACAGGAATTGGGATGAAAAACTGTTTTTT
15 TRBD1 TRBJ1-1 NA TRBV5-8 CASSFPGQGWTEAFF TGTGCCAGCAGCTTTCCGGGACAGGGGTGGACTGAAGCTTTCTTT
16 NA TRBJ1-1 NA TRBV5-1 CASSSGGGWPNTEAFF TGCGCCAGCAGCTCCGGCGGAGGGTGGCCGAACACTGAAGCTTTCTTT
16 TRBD2 TRBJ2-1 NA TRBV7-2 CASSLVGTSGYNEQFF TGTGCCAGCAGCTTAGTTGGGACTAGCGGGTACAATGAGCAGTTCTTC
14 TRBD1 TRBJ1-4 NA TRBV10-3 CAISTGTVNEKLFF TGTGCCATCAGTACCGGGACAGTCAATGAAAAACTGTTTTTT
13 NA TRBJ1-1 NA TRBV5-3 CARSLGSYTEAFF TGTGCCAGAAGCTTGGGGAGCTACACTGAAGCTTTCTTT
15 TRBD1 TRBJ2-3 NA TRBV2 CASRVGRGPTDTQYF TGTGCCAGCAGGGTCGGCAGGGGGCCCACAGATACGCAGTATTTT
15 TRBD1 TRBJ2-1 NA TRBV5-1 CASSWDRGLYNEQFF TGCGCCAGCAGCTGGGACAGGGGATTATACAATGAGCAGTTCTTC
14 NA TRBJ1-5 NA TRBV2 CASSDSTSNQPQHF TGTGCCAGCAGTGACAGTACCTCCAATCAGCCCCAGCATTTT
15 TRBD1 TRBJ2-5 NA TRBV5-1 CASSLGDREVDAQYF TGCGCCAGCAGCTTGGGGGACAGGGAGGTTGACGCCCAGTACTTC
16 TRBD2 TRBJ2-1 NA TRBV30 CAWSVPLGTSGKIQFF TGTGCCTGGAGTGTCCCGCTCGGGACTAGCGGTAAAATTCAATTCTTC
13 NA TRBJ2-3 NA TRBV15 CATRTPGLDTQYF TGTGCCACCAGAACCCCAGGGTTAGATACGCAGTATTTT
13 NA TRBJ1-3 many TRBV27 CASRFLSGNTIYF TGTGCCAGTAGATTCCTCTCTGGAAACACCATATATTTT
14 NA TRBJ1-1 NA TRBV28 CASSFPRGNTEAFF TGTGCCAGCAGTTTTCCCAGGGGCAACACTGAAGCTTTCTTT
16 NA TRBJ1-3 NA TRBV5-1 CASSWRSGNSGNTIYF TGCGCCAGCAGCTGGAGGTCGGGGAACTCCGGAAACACCATATATTTT
12 NA TRBJ1-5 NA TRBV29-1 CSAQSSNQPQHF TGCAGCGCCCAGTCCAGCAATCAGCCCCAGCATTTT
15 TRBD2 TRBJ2-2 once TRBV9 CASSPLAANTGELFF TGTGCCAGCAGCCCCCTAGCGGCCAACACCGGGGAGCTGTTTTTT
15 TRBD2 TRBJ2-2 NA TRBV28 CASSLAGGITGELFF TGTGCCAGCAGTCTAGCGGGAGGGATCACCGGGGAGCTGTTTTTT
16 NA TRBJ1-1 NA TRBV27 CASSLEGVLTGTEAFF TGTGCCAGCAGTTTAGAAGGAGTGTTGACGGGCACTGAAGCTTTCTTT
15 NA TRBJ2-2 NA TRBV7-9 CASSPAGASTGELFF TGTGCCAGCAGCCCTGCGGGGGCCAGCACCGGGGAGCTGTTTTTT
16 NA TRBJ1-4 NA TRBV10-2 CASSDDRTPTNEKLFF TGCGCCAGCAGTGACGACAGGACACCAACTAATGAAAAACTGTTTTTT
14 NA TRBJ1-6 NA TRBV10-3 CAISATEYNSPLHF TGTGCCATCAGTGCGACAGAGTATAATTCACCCCTCCACTTT
13 NA TRBJ2-7 NA TRBV5-1 CASSLAQGYEQYF TGCGCCAGCAGCTTGGCCCAGGGTTACGAGCAGTACTTC
14 NA TRBJ2-2 few TRBV5-8 CASSLGTYTGELFF TGTGCCAGCAGCTTGGGAACATACACCGGGGAGCTGTTTTTT
14 TRBD1 TRBJ1-2 NA TRBV30 CAWSVWGQSYGYTF TGTGCCTGGAGTGTTTGGGGACAGAGCTATGGCTACACCTTC
17 TRBD1 TRBJ2-7 NA TRBV19 CASSISGDPGQGNEQYF TGTGCCAGTAGTATATCAGGGGACCCGGGACAGGGGAACGAGCAGTACTTC
12 TRBD1 TRBJ1-2 NA TRBV19 CASSSQGYGYTF TGTGCCAGTAGTTCACAGGGGTATGGCTACACCTTC
14 TRBD1 TRBJ1-4 NA TRBV2 CASSQTGPREKLFF TGTGCCAGCAGTCAGACAGGGCCAAGAGAAAAACTGTTTTTT
16 NA TRBJ1-1 NA TRBV9 CASSVGQGALNTEAFF TGTGCCAGCAGCGTAGGTCAGGGTGCTCTGAACACTGAAGCTTTCTTT
16 TRBD1 TRBJ1-4 NA TRBV28 CASSFLRTGRNEKLFF TGTGCCAGCAGTTTTCTGAGGACAGGGAGAAATGAAAAACTGTTTTTT
19 NA TRBJ2-7 NA TRBV21-1 CASSKGPGTSGDSGYEQYF TGTGCCAGCAGCAAGGGACCCGGGACTAGCGGAGATTCAGGGTACGAGCAGTACTTC
14 TRBD1 TRBJ1-5 NA TRBV28 CASSSGTGVQPQHF TGTGCCAGCAGTTCCGGGACAGGGGTTCAGCCCCAGCATTTT
15 NA TRBJ2-1 once TRBV3-1/TRBV3-2 CASSVAPFSYNEQFF TGTGCCAGCAGCGTAGCGCCGTTCTCCTACAATGAGCAGTTCTTC
16 TRBD1 TRBJ1-1 NA TRBV19 CASSPPRRTGNTEAFF TGTGCCAGTAGTCCCCCCCGCCGGACAGGGAACACTGAAGCTTTCTTT
15 NA TRBJ1-6 few TRBV6-6 CASSYYRDQNSPLHF TGTGCCAGCAGTTACTACAGGGATCAGAATTCACCCCTCCACTTT
16 TRBD1 TRBJ1-2 NA TRBV10-3 CAISDRSNRGNYGYTF TGTGCCATCAGTGATAGGAGCAACAGGGGGAATTATGGCTACACCTTC
13 NA TRBJ1-1 NA TRBV27 CASSYAGNTEAFF TGTGCCAGCAGTTATGCAGGGAACACTGAAGCTTTCTTT
15 NA TRBJ2-1 NA TRBV5-1 CASSPGDRSYNEQFF TGCGCCAGCAGCCCGGGGGACCGCTCCTACAATGAGCAGTTCTTC
14 TRBD1 TRBJ1-1 NA TRBV5-1 CASSGTGASTEAFF TGCGCCAGCAGCGGGACAGGGGCGTCCACTGAAGCTTTCTTT
15 TRBD1 TRBJ2-1 few TRBV11-1 CASRRDRGSYNEQFF TGTGCCAGCAGGCGGGACAGGGGGTCCTACAATGAGCAGTTCTTC
13 NA TRBJ2-7 once TRBV27 CASSGTSRGEQYF TGTGCCAGCAGCGGGACTTCACGGGGAGAGCAGTACTTC
11 NA TRBJ2-3 NA TRBV6-1 CASSEKRTQYF TGTGCCAGCAGTGAAAAGAGGACGCAGTATTTT
15 TRBD1 TRBJ1-1 NA TRBV2 CASRPRQGANTEAFF TGTGCCAGCAGACCGAGACAGGGCGCGAACACTGAAGCTTTCTTT
15 NA TRBJ2-5 NA TRBV18 CASSPRTEVQETQYF TGTGCCAGCTCACCACGGACAGAAGTCCAAGAGACCCAGTACTTC
15 TRBD1 TRBJ2-7 NA TRBV7-8 CASSPSQGALYEQYF TGTGCCAGCAGCCCCTCGCAGGGGGCCCTCTACGAGCAGTACTTC
14 TRBD1 TRBJ1-2 NA TRBV6-5 CASSYSRTGGGYTF TGTGCCAGCAGTTACTCTCGGACAGGTGGTGGCTACACCTTC
13 TRBD1 TRBJ1-3 NA TRBV5-4 CASRGQDGNTIYF TGTGCCAGCAGGGGACAGGACGGAAACACCATATATTTT
16 NA TRBJ1-3 NA TRBV7-8 CASSLAGGTSGNTIYF TGTGCCAGCAGCTTAGCGGGCGGGACCTCTGGAAACACCATATATTTT